The 30 T cell receptor beta chains in this list originate from one sample, sequenced in a study of T cell responses to AZD1222 COVID-19 vaccine. Sequencing was performed with immunoSEQ multiplex PCR; in TCRdb, only in-frame clones are kept and a portion is missing. Of 150,000 to 200,000 clones in the sample, approximately 90% were seen once. The material sequenced was peripheral blood, taken on day 0 of AZD1222 vaccination. The receptors were gathered from an adult in good health.

This rearrangement joins TRBV30 to TRBJ2-5; no reliable D call. CDR1 is GTSNPN, CDR2 SVGIG, per germline (reference sequence). V shed 2 bases and J shed 5 bases, with 12 bases lying between them. The CDR3 consists of 13 residues. The DNA for the CDR3 is TGTGCCTGGAGTCCCGACACTTCGGAGACCCAGTACTTC. Protein sequence: CAWSPDTSETQYF.

CDR3 loop: CASSDDGGNEQYF. DNA of the CDR3: TGTGCCAGCAGCGACGATGGGGGAAACGAGCAGTACTTC. The chain recombines TRBV11-1 with TRBJ2-7; D is possibly TRBD1 or TRBD2 (5 bases each). Germline-derived CDR1 and CDR2 are SGHAT and FQDESV (reference sequence). V lost 5 bases and J 5 bases, leaving 13 bases between the germline ends. The CDR3 runs 13 residues.

The chain links TRBV30 to TRBJ2-3; tentative D call: TRBD2 (6 bases). This CDR3 region has 13 residues. Trimming shortened V by 3 bases and J by 2 bases, and 9 bases separated the two germline ends. Germline CDR1 is GTSNPN and CDR2 is SVGIG (reference sequence). CDR3 in amino acids: CAWSGTATDTQYF. The CDR3 DNA is TGTGCCTGGAGCGGGACTGCCACAGATACGCAGTATTTT.

This clone was observed a single time. The V and J genes are TRBV10-2 and TRBJ2-5; D may be TRBD2 (6 bases). The CDR3 covers 15 residues. Trimming stripped 6 bases from V and 4 bases from J, with 18 bases between. CDR1 is WSHSY and CDR2 is SAAADI in the germline V gene. The CDR3 spells CASSRGLGVGETQYF. In nucleotides, the CDR3 is TGCGCCAGCAGCCGGGGACTGGGGGTCGGAGAGACCCAGTACTTC.

DNA for the CDR3: TGTGCCAGCAGCCCCAGGGTGACAGGCGGCGAGCAGTACTTC. Protein: CASSPRVTGGEQYF. The chain joins TRBV6-5 to TRBJ2-7; a weak D match, TRBD1 (6 bases). The length of the CDR3 is 14 residues. The V and J ends lost 6 bases and 6 bases respectively, with 18 bases between them. Germline assignment: CDR1 MNHEY and CDR2 SVGAGI.

J is TRBJ1-3 and V is TRBV28; tentatively, D is TRBD1 (6 bases). Germline V lookup: CDR1 MDHEN, CDR2 SYDVKM. V lost 7 bases to trimming and J lost 2 bases, with 12 bases between them. CDR3 size: 14 residues. CDR3 loop: CASTPGGPGNTIYF. The CDR3 DNA follows: TGTGCCAGCACGCCCGGGGGGCCTGGAAACACCATATATTTT.

The chain recombines TRBV6-1 with TRBJ1-5; D not resolved. The CDR3 loop spans 13 amino acids. Trimming pared 2 bases from V and 7 bases from J, leaving 9 bases between. The germline V gene has CDR1 MNHNS and CDR2 SASEGT. CDR3 amino acids: CASSERIAQPQHF. CDR3 in DNA: TGTGCCAGCAGTGAAAGGATCGCGCAGCCCCAGCATTTT.

The rearrangement uses TRBV5-6 and TRBJ1-5, with a tentative D call TRBD1 (6 bases). This CDR3 is 15 amino acids long. The V gene's germline CDR1 is SGHDT and CDR2 YYEEEE. V gave up 3 bases and J gave up 7 bases, with 17 bases separating them. CDR3 in amino acids: CASSWGRGAGQPQHF. The CDR3 DNA reads as TGTGCCAGCAGCTGGGGTCGGGGGGCCGGGCAGCCCCAGCATTTT. Combining the CDR3 with reference TRBV5-6 and TRBJ1-5 gives the whole variable domain DAGVTQSPTHLIKTRGQQVTLRCSPKSGHDTVSWYQQALGQGPQFIFQYYEEEERQRGNFPDRFSGHQFPNYSSELNVNALLLGDSALYLCASSWGRGAGQPQHFGDGTRLSIL.

The chain recombines TRBV3-1 (or the pseudogene TRBV3-2) with TRBJ2-7; the D is unclear. The ends were cut back, 2 bases at V and 0 bases at J, with 8 bases in the middle. CDR3 length: 14 residues. Germline lookup yields CDR1 LGHDT and CDR2 YNNKEL (reference sequence). The CDR3 coding sequence is TGTGCCAGCAGCCAAAGGGAATACTCCTACGAGCAGTACTTC. Translation: CASSQREYSYEQYF.

The J gene is TRBJ1-2, the V gene TRBV7-2; 7 bases match TRBD1. V was clipped by 3 bases and J by 3 bases; unmatched bases: 4. Germline CDR1 SGHTA, CDR2 FQGNSA. The CDR3 contains 14 residues. The CDR3 DNA follows: TGTGCCAGCAGCTTCCCGGGACAGCACTATGGCTACACCTTC. Translating gives CASSFPGQHYGYTF.

The V call is TRBV27, the J call TRBJ1-3; no reliable D call. V lost 2 bases, J lost 4 bases, and 9 bases lay in between. The germline V gene encodes CDR1 MNHEY and CDR2 SMNVEV (reference sequence). The length of the CDR3 is 14 residues. The CDR3 DNA follows: TGTGCCAGCAGTTTAGCGGCGGGGGGAAACACCATATATTTT. Protein product: CASSLAAGGNTIYF.

In the case of this clone: Within the sample, other DNA sequences also encode this same CDR3. The chain recombines TRBV6-5 with TRBJ1-6, with D possibly TRBD1 on 5 matching bases. CDR3 size: 16 residues. V gave up 2 bases and J gave up 0 bases, with 8 bases separating them. Germline CDR1 is MNHEY and CDR2 is SVGAGI. The DNA of the CDR3 is TGTGCCAGCAGTTACGGGGGGAGCTCCTATAATTCACCCCTCCACTTT. This gives the protein CASSYGGSSYNSPLHF.

The chain joins TRBV5-1 to TRBJ2-2; the D gene is possibly TRBD2 (7 bases). Germline V lookup: CDR1 SGHRS, CDR2 YFSETQ. The germline V and J ends were trimmed by 10 bases and 4 bases, with 23 bases remaining between them. CDR3 size: 16 residues. The CDR3 DNA is TGCGCCCGCACCCTGGGGGGGGGCCGGAGCACCGGGGAGCTGTTTTTT. Protein product: CARTLGGGRSTGELFF. Full variable domain (outside the CDR3, taken from reference TRBV5-1 and TRBJ2-2): KAGVTQTPRYLIKTRGQQVTLSCSPISGHRSVSWYQQTPGQGLQFLFEYFSETQRNKGNFPGRFSGRQFSNSRSEMNVSTLELGDSALYLCARTLGGGRSTGELFFGEGSRLTVL.

The chain is built from TRBV6-1 and TRBJ2-7; possible D gene TRBD1, 5 bases. Between the trimmed V and J ends, which lost 2 bases and 2 bases, there was a span of 13 bases. The CDR3 totals 15 residues. Looked up from germline, CDR1 is MNHNS and CDR2 is SASEGT. The CDR3 spells CASSESPGWTYEQYF. The CDR3, as DNA: TGTGCCAGCAGTGAAAGTCCAGGGTGGACCTACGAGCAGTACTTC.

The V and J genes are TRBV5-8 and TRBJ1-6; TRBD1 aligns across 7 bases. Germline CDR1 SGHTS, CDR2 YDEGEE. V was clipped by 2 bases and J by 9 bases; unmatched bases: 8. The CDR3 is 15 amino acids. The CDR3 DNA sequence: TGTGCCAGCAGCTTCGCACAGGGGTCAGTTTCACCCCTCCACTTT. Protein product: CASSFAQGSVSPLHF. Full variable domain (rest looked up from reference TRBV5-8 and TRBJ1-6): EAGVTQSPTHLIKTRGQQATLRCSPISGHTSVYWYQQALGLGLQFLLWYDEGEERNRGNFPPRFSGRQFPNYSSELNVNALELEDSALYLCASSFAQGSVSPLHFGNGTRLTVT.

This chain uses TRBV5-1 with TRBJ2-2, with D tentatively TRBD1 (5 bases). The CDR3 has 13 amino acids. The V end lost 4 bases, the J end lost 9 bases, and 13 bases lay between the germline ends. CDR1 and CDR2 (germline): SGHRS, YFSETQ. The DNA of the CDR3 is TGCGCCAGCAGCGGCAGGGTAAATCGGGAGCTGTTTTTT. Protein sequence: CASSGRVNRELFF.

V gene TRBV28 combines with J gene TRBJ1-3; TRBD1 agrees at 8 bases. The CDR3 consists of 17 residues. The trim removed 6 bases at V and 0 bases at J, leaving 10 bases unmatched. Germline V gives CDR1 MDHEN, CDR2 SYDVKM. CDR3 amino acids: CASRNRQGTSSGNTIYF. The CDR3 DNA reads TGTGCCAGCAGAAATAGACAGGGGACGAGCTCTGGAAACACCATATATTTT.

The chain joins TRBV2 to TRBJ2-7; D call uncertain. The V end was cut by 8 bases, the J end by 2 bases, with 4 bases between. The germline V gene has CDR1 SNHLY and CDR2 FYNNEI. The CDR3 totals 10 residues. CDR3 sequence (DNA): TGTGCCAGCGGAGCCTACGAGCAGTACTTC. Its protein product is CASGAYEQYF.

The rearrangement joins TRBV5-1 to TRBJ1-2, with no clear D. Germline V gene lookup returns CDR1 SGHRS and CDR2 YFSETQ. This CDR3 is built from 15 residues. The V end was cut by 2 bases, the J end by 4 bases, with 15 bases between. CDR3 in amino acids: CASSLSAWKGYGYTF. The CDR3 DNA sequence: TGCGCCAGCAGCTTATCGGCTTGGAAGGGCTATGGCTACACCTTC.

The chain links TRBV6-6 to TRBJ1-5; D is uncertain. Germline loops: CDR1 MNHNY, CDR2 SVGAGI (reference sequence). V lost 5 bases, J lost 1 base, and 9 bases lay in between. This CDR3 has 14 amino acids. In DNA form, the CDR3 reads TGTGCCAGCAGTCTACGGGGAAGCAATCAGCCCCAGCATTTT. This gives the protein CASSLRGSNQPQHF.

V is TRBV2 and J is TRBJ2-1, with D perhaps matching TRBD2 (6 bases). The length of the CDR3 is 14 residues. The germline CDR1 and CDR2 sequences are SNHLY and FYNNEI. V lost 6 bases and J lost 6, with 15 bases in between. The CDR3 protein is CASRALVGGNEQFF. The CDR3 bases are TGTGCCAGCAGGGCCCTGGTGGGGGGCAATGAGCAGTTCTTC.

The rearrangement uses TRBV21-1 and TRBJ1-5; the table's TRBD1 call for D was not verified on the DNA. TRBV21-1 is listed as a pseudogene. The CDR3 covers 16 residues. CDR3 sequence: CASSNLTVYSNQPQHF. CDR3 sequence (DNA): TGTGCCAGCAGCAACCTGACAGTCTATAGCAATCAGCCCCAGCATTTT.

In its sample, this clone was seen a few times. The V gene is TRBV10-3, the J gene TRBJ1-2; unclear D gene. Between the trimmed V and J ends, which lost 3 bases and 7 bases, there was a span of 18 bases. The CDR3 has 15 residues. Germline-derived CDR1 and CDR2 are ENHRY and SYGVKD. For the CDR3, the DNA is TGTGCCATCAGTGACCGTACTGGGAGGGCTACTGGCTACACCTTC. Protein sequence: CAISDRTGRATGYTF.

On this clone: No DNA is shown, since the ends of the CDR3 on it are uncertain; the CDR3 is the one TCRdb lists. The gene calls are TRBV28 and TRBJ2-1; TRBD2, the table's D call, lacks a check against the DNA. Germline-derived CDR1 and CDR2 are MDHEN and SYDVKM. Termini included, the CDR3 measures 16 amino acids. The CDR3 spells CASSFGAGTSLNEQFF.

The chain joins TRBV30 to TRBJ1-2, with a tentative D call TRBD1 (6 bases). Trimming removed 2 bases at V and 4 bases at J, with 11 bases between. Germline assignment: CDR1 GTSNPN and CDR2 SVGIG (reference sequence). CDR3 length: 13 residues. This chain's CDR3 is CAWSFSGAYGYTF. The CDR3 nucleotides are TGTGCCTGGAGTTTCTCAGGGGCCTATGGCTACACCTTC.

The rearrangement links TRBV19 to TRBJ2-1, with 8 bases matching TRBD1. The CDR3 has 17 amino acids. J lost 6 bases, V lost 4 bases, and 14 bases had no gene match. Germline V gene lookup returns CDR1 LNHDA and CDR2 SQIVND (reference sequence). CDR3 in amino acids: CASSTRDRRMSGNEQFF. In nucleotides, the CDR3 is TGTGCCAGTAGTACCCGGGACAGGAGAATGAGCGGCAATGAGCAGTTCTTC.

This clone is a singleton in its sample. The chain has TRBV28 and TRBJ2-2; maybe TRBD1 (6 bases). This CDR3 region has 17 residues. CDR1 and CDR2 (germline): MDHEN, SYDVKM. Trimming cost V 2 bases and J 4 bases, with 17 bases left between them. The CDR3 DNA reads TGTGCCAGCAGTTTAGGTCGGCTCAGGGGTGGCACCGGGGAGCTGTTTTTT. This encodes CASSLGRLRGGTGELFF.

In its sample, this clone was seen once. V usage is TRBV28 and J usage is TRBJ1-2, with 9 bases aligning to TRBD1. This CDR3 is 13 amino acids long. Per the germline V gene, CDR1 is MDHEN and CDR2 is SYDVKM. V lost 4 bases and J lost 6; bases outside the gene matches: 3. The CDR3 sequence is CASSSGQGDGYTF. In nucleotides, the CDR3 is TGTGCCAGCAGTTCGGGACAGGGCGATGGCTACACCTTC.

This clone was recorded once. This chain uses TRBV28 with TRBJ1-2, with TRBD1 as a possible D gene (6 bases). Per germline, CDR1 MDHEN and CDR2 SYDVKM. The CDR3 runs to 14 residues. V lost 3 bases and J 4 bases, leaving 12 bases between the germline ends. The DNA of the CDR3 is TGTGCCAGCAGTTTCGGACAGCTGGCCTATGGCTACACCTTC. Encoded protein: CASSFGQLAYGYTF.

The rearrangement links TRBV7-9 to TRBJ1-2; possible D gene TRBD1, 5 bases. CDR1 and CDR2 (germline): SEHNR, FQNEAQ (reference sequence). The CDR3 spans 14 residues. Trimming cost V 5 bases and J 3 bases, with 13 bases left between them. The CDR3 DNA reads TGTGCCAGCAGCATATCTCGGGGGGACTATGGCTACACCTTC. Translating gives CASSISRGDYGYTF.